This T cell receptor beta chain appears in the sequencing data of a study of blood T cell repertoires in COVID-19. Looking at the study overall: The analysed material was cDNA or gDNA that came from T cells, B-cell-depleted T cells, or PBMCs.

CDR1 is SGHNT and CDR2 is YENEEA in the germline V gene. CDR3 size: 17 residues. The J segment lost 4 bases and the V segment lost 5 bases, leaving 12 bases of the junction unmatched. Original processing notes: The authors estimated nucleated cell counts from reference gene primer amplification. Sequenced by immunoSEQ multiplex PCR; TCRdb stores in-frame clones only, minus some. For V, J and clone size, that table is used; D and trimming come from the DNA. The table includes 300,000 to 450,000 clones, roughly 90% detected once. The sequence came from a woman in her thirties with COVID-19, enrolled during active disease. This chain joins TRBV11-3 and TRBJ2-2, with TRBD1 matching over 8 bases. Sequenced: peripheral blood. The CDR3 DNA reads TGTGCCAGCAGCCCCACAGGGGGTCTACGGAGCACCGGGGAGCTGTTTTTT. This codes for CASSPTGGLRSTGELFF.